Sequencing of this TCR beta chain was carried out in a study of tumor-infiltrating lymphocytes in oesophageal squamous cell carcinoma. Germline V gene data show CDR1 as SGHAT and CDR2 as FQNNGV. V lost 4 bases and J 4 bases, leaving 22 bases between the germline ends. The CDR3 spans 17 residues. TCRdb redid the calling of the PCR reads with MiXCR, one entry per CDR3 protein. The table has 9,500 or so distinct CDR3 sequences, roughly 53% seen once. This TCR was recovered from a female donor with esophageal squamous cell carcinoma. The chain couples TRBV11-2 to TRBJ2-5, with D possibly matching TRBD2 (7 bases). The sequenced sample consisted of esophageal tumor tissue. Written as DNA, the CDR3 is TGTGCCAGCAGCTCCTGGGGGGGGGGCGCGCAGGGAGAGACCCAGTACTTC. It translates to CASSSWGGGAQGETQYF.